The subject of this entry is one T cell receptor (beta chain). The entry originates in a study of blood T cell repertoires in COVID-19. The wider study: Whether acute or convalescent, the COVID-19 samples came from the United States, Italy and Spain.

TCRdb's copy holds only in-frame clones and misses some; the assay was immunoSEQ multiplex PCR. The data contain approximately 170,000 clones, over 90% of them singletons. Unmatched junction bases numbered 8, after V lost 6 bases and J lost 9 bases. Germline V CDR1 and CDR2: MGHDK, SYGVNS. CDR3 length: 14 residues. The V call is TRBV25-1, the J call TRBJ1-6; 7 nucleotides agree with TRBD1. The sequencing sample was made of peripheral blood. The clonotype originates from a woman in her sixties or seventies with COVID-19, enrolled during active disease. CDR3 amino acids: CASRQTGLGSPLHF. The CDR3 nucleotides are TGTGCCAGCAGGCAGACAGGGTTAGGTTCACCCCTCCACTTT.